The source of this TCR beta chain is a study of T cell repertoires in cytomegalovirus infection. On the study more broadly: Matching HLA type and CMV infection were both indicated by public TCR beta signatures.

This CDR3 comprises 11 residues. Germline CDR1 MNHNS, CDR2 SASEGT. V gave up 9 bases and J gave up 3 bases, with 5 bases separating them. This clonotype was observed a handful of times. Its specificity is not known. TCRdb recomputed calls from the reads with MiXCR, one row per CDR3 protein. The sample gives fewer than 1,000,000 distinct CDR3 sequences, around 29% of which show up once; about 14% is in the top ten. Study-wide results and limits: HLA-C-restricted, CMV-specific TCR beta clonotypes were dominant ex vivo. CMV carriers having the relevant HLA were flagged by cumulative public TCR beta family frequency.

V gene TRBV6-1 combines with J gene TRBJ2-2; D remains unclear. The clonotype comes from a human donor in good health (CMV status not recorded). Some clones in this sample may be carry-over from other donors' samples. Here the sequenced sample was cultured CD8+ T cells from PBMCs, taken from culture after CMV antigen stimulation. Written as DNA, the CDR3 is TGTGCCAGTTGGGACACCGGGGAGCTGTTTTTT. Translating gives CASWDTGELFF.